The source of this T cell receptor (beta chain) is a study of technical replicates of blood from a handful of donors. Repertoires were generated with immunoSEQ multiplex PCR, while TCRdb's copy carries only in-frame clones and drops some. The repertoire holds approximately 70,000 clones, with roughly 92% as singletons. The sample comprised T cells isolated from PBMCs. This sequence originates from a human donor in good health.

The CDR3 nucleotides are TGTGCCAGCTCACCAGGGCCCAGCACTGAAGCTTTCTTT. Protein product: CASSPGPSTEAFF. This chain uses TRBV18 with TRBJ1-1; D gene uncertain. This CDR3 comprises 13 residues. V lost 2 bases and J 4 bases, leaving 8 bases between the germline ends. CDR1 and CDR2 (germline): KGHSH, LQKENI.